This T cell receptor beta chain stems from a study of beta chain features in type 1 diabetes. For the study at large: Age, gender and cell yields were similar between patients and healthy donors. Overall study findings and caveats: In the patient group, naive, central memory and Treg TCRB repertoires seemed more alike than in the healthy donor group. TCRB CDR3s were moderately but significantly shorter in Type 1 diabetes patients in all four CD4+ subsets.

The table lists this clone with a few counts. Its matching antigen is unknown. Purity of each sorted population was above 95%. V trimming: 5 bases; J trimming: 4 bases; junction bases outside the gene matches: 10. The CDR3 covers 15 residues. Germline V gene lookup returns CDR1 SGHTA and CDR2 FQGNSA. All of the isolated RNA was reverse transcribed, so expressed TCRB transcripts were sequenced. Profiled with immunoSEQ multiplex PCR; TCRdb holds only in-frame clones, not every one. The profile covers some 290,000 clones, with about 23% appearing a single time and around 0.011% taken by the ten largest. This chain connects TRBV7-2 to TRBJ2-7; 8 bases are shared with TRBD1. The receptor was isolated from a young woman with type 1 diabetes. The sequencing input was naive CD4+ T cells from blood. The CDR3 loop reads CASSLGPGGEYEQYF. The CDR3 DNA reads as TGTGCCAGCAGCCTTGGACCAGGGGGCGAATACGAGCAGTACTTC.